This T cell receptor (beta chain) comes out of a study of blood T cell repertoires in COVID-19. Study information: Specimens from acute and convalescent COVID-19 originated in the United States, Italy and Spain. In each case, the material was cDNA or gDNA derived from T cells, B-cell-depleted T cells, or PBMCs.

Profiling relied on immunoSEQ multiplex PCR, and the TCRdb table lists in-frame clones only, not all of them. The table has about 160,000 clones, 65% to 90% seen once. V lost 4 bases and J 4 bases, leaving 14 bases between the germline ends. The CDR3 length is 14 residues. The germline V gene has CDR1 SGHNT and CDR2 YYREEE (reference sequence). Material: peripheral blood. This TCR came from a man aged 65 to 85 with acute or convalescent COVID-19. J is TRBJ1-2 and V is TRBV5-4; D not resolved. In DNA form, the CDR3 reads TGTGCCAGCAGCCGACCAGGTGTCCCCTATGGCTACACCTTC. Amino acids: CASSRPGVPYGYTF.